These T cell receptor beta chains were read from a single sample in a study of a mutant IDH1 vaccine in newly diagnosed glioma. The antigens for these receptors are not known. Clones were sequenced by immunoSEQ multiplex PCR, and TCRdb holds only the in-frame ones, with some missing. The sample gives roughly 64,000 clones, roughly 68% of which show up once; 4.7% is in the top ten. The starting material was PBMCs, obtained from a glioma patient whose treatment included an IDH1 peptide vaccine. The receptors originated from a man over 45 with glioma. CDR3s include the opening cysteine and the closing phenylalanine or tryptophan. The order of the fields is clone size, J gene, D gene, V gene, CDR3 protein, CDR3 DNA. A D gene is named only where the DNA matches it firmly. Clone size is not always given. Where it is, it says once, few, many or a class for expanded clones.

clone_size: .; j_call: TRBJ2-3; d_call: .; v_call: TRBV30; cdr3_aa: CAWSWKEDTQYF; cdr3_nt: TGTGCCTGGAGTTGGAAAGAAGATACGCAGTATTTT
clone_size: .; j_call: TRBJ1-5; d_call: .; v_call: TRBV7-8; cdr3_aa: CASSSAGDQPQHF; cdr3_nt: TGTGCCAGCAGCTCCGCGGGGGATCAGCCCCAGCATTTT
clone_size: .; j_call: TRBJ2-3; d_call: .; v_call: TRBV10-3; cdr3_aa: CAVCATRSTDTQYF; cdr3_nt: TGTGCCGTTTGCGCCACTCGAAGCACAGATACGCAGTATTTT
clone_size: .; j_call: TRBJ1-1; d_call: .; v_call: TRBV5-1; cdr3_aa: CASSPEGSGDTEAFF; cdr3_nt: TGCGCCAGCAGCCCCGAGGGGAGCGGGGACACTGAAGCTTTCTTT
clone_size: .; j_call: TRBJ1-2; d_call: .; v_call: TRBV20-1; cdr3_aa: CSAVRSGYTF; cdr3_nt: TGCAGTGCTGTGAGATCAGGCTACACCTTC
clone_size: .; j_call: TRBJ1-1; d_call: .; v_call: TRBV6-5; cdr3_aa: CASSYSNPTPNTEAFF; cdr3_nt: TGTGCCAGCAGTTACTCGAATCCGACACCGAACACTGAAGCTTTCTTT
clone_size: .; j_call: TRBJ2-7; d_call: TRBD1; v_call: TRBV27; cdr3_aa: CASSPEPGQEKSYEQYF; cdr3_nt: TGTGCCAGCAGTCCGGAGCCGGGACAGGAGAAATCCTACGAGCAGTACTTC
clone_size: .; j_call: TRBJ2-5; d_call: .; v_call: TRBV5-1; cdr3_aa: CASSLGKSTQYF; cdr3_nt: TGCGCCAGCAGCTTGGGCAAATCGACCCAGTACTTC
clone_size: .; j_call: TRBJ2-1; d_call: .; v_call: TRBV29-1; cdr3_aa: CSGNQATSNSYNEQFF; cdr3_nt: TGCAGCGGGAATCAGGCCACCTCAAACTCCTACAATGAGCAGTTCTTC
clone_size: .; j_call: TRBJ2-7; d_call: .; v_call: TRBV5-1; cdr3_aa: CASSITGYEQYF; cdr3_nt: TGCGCCAGCAGCATCACAGGCTACGAGCAGTACTTC
clone_size: few; j_call: TRBJ1-1; d_call: .; v_call: TRBV29-1; cdr3_aa: CSVEGQNTEAFF; cdr3_nt: TGCAGCGTTGAGGGACAGAACACTGAAGCTTTCTTT
clone_size: many; j_call: TRBJ1-1; d_call: .; v_call: TRBV7-9; cdr3_aa: CASSLDMNTEAFF; cdr3_nt: TGTGCCAGCAGCTTAGATATGAACACTGAAGCTTTCTTT
clone_size: few; j_call: TRBJ1-5; d_call: .; v_call: TRBV30; cdr3_aa: CAWRGGPNQPQHF; cdr3_nt: TGTGCCTGGAGGGGAGGACCAAATCAGCCCCAGCATTTT
clone_size: few; j_call: TRBJ1-2; d_call: .; v_call: TRBV30; cdr3_aa: CAWSHRYGYTF; cdr3_nt: TGTGCCTGGAGTCACAGATATGGCTACACCTTC
clone_size: .; j_call: TRBJ1-1; d_call: .; v_call: TRBV5-4; cdr3_aa: CASSSRDATEAFF; cdr3_nt: TGTGCCAGCAGCTCGCGGGACGCCACTGAAGCTTTCTTT
clone_size: .; j_call: TRBJ1-1; d_call: .; v_call: TRBV15; cdr3_aa: CATSRDVGLNTEAFF; cdr3_nt: TGTGCCACCAGCAGAGATGTGGGATTGAACACTGAAGCTTTCTTT
clone_size: .; j_call: TRBJ2-5; d_call: TRBD1; v_call: TRBV30; cdr3_aa: CAWTGTGGPETQYF; cdr3_nt: TGTGCCTGGACTGGGACAGGGGGTCCAGAGACCCAGTACTTC
clone_size: .; j_call: TRBJ1-1; d_call: TRBD1; v_call: TRBV29-1; cdr3_aa: CSVQGGSEAFF; cdr3_nt: TGCAGCGTCCAGGGGGGGTCTGAAGCTTTCTTT
clone_size: few; j_call: TRBJ2-7; d_call: .; v_call: TRBV7-8; cdr3_aa: CASSLGAPTVSYEQYF; cdr3_nt: TGTGCCAGCAGCTTAGGAGCTCCGACAGTTTCCTACGAGCAGTACTTC
clone_size: .; j_call: TRBJ2-3; d_call: .; v_call: TRBV5-1; cdr3_aa: CASSQQGTDTQYF; cdr3_nt: TGCGCCAGCAGCCAGCAAGGCACAGATACGCAGTATTTT
clone_size: .; j_call: TRBJ1-4; d_call: .; v_call: TRBV2; cdr3_aa: CASSGNRARGDEKLFF; cdr3_nt: TGTGCCAGCAGTGGAAACCGGGCCCGCGGGGATGAAAAACTGTTTTTT
clone_size: .; j_call: TRBJ2-2; d_call: .; v_call: TRBV7-2; cdr3_aa: CASSPRHGELFF; cdr3_nt: TGTGCCAGCAGCCCAAGACACGGGGAGCTGTTTTTT
clone_size: .; j_call: TRBJ1-1; d_call: .; v_call: TRBV4-1; cdr3_aa: CASSLAGRPSNTEAFF; cdr3_nt: TGCGCCAGCAGTCTGGCCGGGAGACCTTCGAACACTGAAGCTTTCTTT
clone_size: .; j_call: TRBJ2-7; d_call: .; v_call: TRBV5-1; cdr3_aa: CASSLTSPSYEQYF; cdr3_nt: TGCGCCAGCAGCCTGACCTCTCCCTCCTACGAGCAGTACTTC
clone_size: .; j_call: TRBJ1-5; d_call: .; v_call: TRBV29-1; cdr3_aa: CSVGEGRQPQHF; cdr3_nt: TGCAGCGTGGGAGAGGGACGGCAGCCCCAGCATTTT
clone_size: few; j_call: TRBJ1-1; d_call: TRBD1; v_call: TRBV7-3; cdr3_aa: CASSASGGAEAFF; cdr3_nt: TGTGCCAGCAGCGCCTCAGGGGGCGCTGAAGCTTTCTTT
clone_size: .; j_call: TRBJ2-7; d_call: .; v_call: TRBV7-8; cdr3_aa: CASSFVTRTKGEQYF; cdr3_nt: TGTGCCAGCAGCTTTGTGACACGGACCAAGGGGGAGCAGTACTTC
clone_size: .; j_call: TRBJ2-1; d_call: TRBD1; v_call: TRBV10-3; cdr3_aa: CAISETGTGSHEQFF; cdr3_nt: TGTGCCATCAGTGAGACCGGGACAGGGAGCCATGAGCAGTTCTTC
clone_size: few; j_call: TRBJ1-5; d_call: .; v_call: TRBV2; cdr3_aa: CASSDHGNQPQHF; cdr3_nt: TGTGCCAGCAGTGATCACGGCAATCAGCCCCAGCATTTT
clone_size: .; j_call: TRBJ1-1; d_call: .; v_call: TRBV9; cdr3_aa: CASSVESLRTEAFF; cdr3_nt: TGTGCCAGCAGCGTAGAGTCCCTCAGGACTGAAGCTTTCTTT
clone_size: .; j_call: TRBJ2-2; d_call: TRBD1; v_call: TRBV19; cdr3_aa: CASSIGQGSTGELFF; cdr3_nt: TGTGCCAGTAGTATCGGACAGGGCTCCACCGGGGAGCTGTTTTTT
clone_size: once; j_call: TRBJ1-4; d_call: TRBD1; v_call: TRBV4-3; cdr3_aa: CASSRDRNNEKLFF; cdr3_nt: TGCGCCAGCAGCCGGGACAGGAACAATGAAAAACTGTTTTTT
clone_size: .; j_call: TRBJ2-1; d_call: TRBD2; v_call: TRBV13; cdr3_aa: CASTPPRGTSRHEQFF; cdr3_nt: TGTGCCAGCACCCCGCCCCGGGGGACTAGTCGTCATGAGCAGTTCTTC
clone_size: .; j_call: TRBJ2-7; d_call: TRBD1; v_call: TRBV5-1; cdr3_aa: CASSSGGGTGAVYEQYF; cdr3_nt: TGCGCCAGCAGCTCCGGGGGAGGGACAGGGGCGGTCTACGAGCAGTACTTC
clone_size: .; j_call: TRBJ2-7; d_call: .; v_call: TRBV13; cdr3_aa: CASSLPGGSYEQYF; cdr3_nt: TGTGCCAGCAGCTTACCTGGGGGCTCCTACGAGCAGTACTTC
clone_size: .; j_call: TRBJ2-7; d_call: .; v_call: TRBV6-5; cdr3_aa: CASSYSSSYEQYF; cdr3_nt: TGTGCCAGCAGTTACTCGAGTTCCTACGAGCAGTACTTC
clone_size: .; j_call: TRBJ2-3; d_call: .; v_call: TRBV2; cdr3_aa: CASRRVMDTDTQYF; cdr3_nt: TGTGCCAGCAGGAGGGTGATGGACACAGATACGCAGTATTTT
clone_size: .; j_call: TRBJ2-2; d_call: .; v_call: TRBV2; cdr3_aa: CASRGQRSNTGELFF; cdr3_nt: TGTGCCAGCAGGGGTCAGCGTTCGAACACCGGGGAGCTGTTTTTT
clone_size: .; j_call: TRBJ2-2; d_call: .; v_call: TRBV7-9; cdr3_aa: CASSLLAGELFF; cdr3_nt: TGTGCCAGCAGCCTTCTGGCCGGGGAGCTGTTTTTT
clone_size: once; j_call: TRBJ2-1; d_call: .; v_call: TRBV10-3; cdr3_aa: CAISEMGEQFF; cdr3_nt: TGTGCCATCAGTGAGATGGGTGAGCAGTTCTTC
clone_size: .; j_call: TRBJ2-3; d_call: .; v_call: TRBV7-7; cdr3_aa: CASSLGSPRDTQYF; cdr3_nt: TGTGCTAGCAGCTTAGGGTCCCCCCGCGATACGCAGTATTTT